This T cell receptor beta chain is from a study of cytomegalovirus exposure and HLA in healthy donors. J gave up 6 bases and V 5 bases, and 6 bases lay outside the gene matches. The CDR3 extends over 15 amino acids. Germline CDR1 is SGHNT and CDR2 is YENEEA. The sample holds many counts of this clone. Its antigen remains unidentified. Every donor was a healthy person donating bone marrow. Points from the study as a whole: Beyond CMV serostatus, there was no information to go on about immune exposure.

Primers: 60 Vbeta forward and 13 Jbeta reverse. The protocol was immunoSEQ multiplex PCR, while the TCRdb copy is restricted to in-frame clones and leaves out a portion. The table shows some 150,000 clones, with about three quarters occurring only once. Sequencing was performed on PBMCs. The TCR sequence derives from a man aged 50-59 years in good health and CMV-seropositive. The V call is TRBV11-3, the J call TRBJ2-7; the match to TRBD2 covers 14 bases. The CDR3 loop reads CASSSKGTSGSEQYF. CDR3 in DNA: TGTGCCAGCAGCAGTAAGGGGACTAGCGGGAGCGAGCAGTACTTC. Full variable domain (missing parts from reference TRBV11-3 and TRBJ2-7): EAGVVQSPRYKIIEKKQPVAFWCNPISGHNTLYWYLQNLGQGPELLIRYENEEAVDDSQLPKDRFSAERLKGVDSTLKIQPAELGDSAVYLCASSSKGTSGSEQYFGPGTRLTVT.